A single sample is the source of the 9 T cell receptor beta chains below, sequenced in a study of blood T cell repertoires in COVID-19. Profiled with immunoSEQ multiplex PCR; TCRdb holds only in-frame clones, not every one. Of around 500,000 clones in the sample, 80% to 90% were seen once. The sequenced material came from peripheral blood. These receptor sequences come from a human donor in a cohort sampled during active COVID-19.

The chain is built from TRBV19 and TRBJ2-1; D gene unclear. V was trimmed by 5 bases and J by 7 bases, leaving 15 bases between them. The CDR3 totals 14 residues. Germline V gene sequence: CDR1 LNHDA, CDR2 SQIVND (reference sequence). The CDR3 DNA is TGTGCCAGTAGTTCTACGGGTTATAGGAATGAGCAGTTCTTC. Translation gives CASSSTGYRNEQFF.

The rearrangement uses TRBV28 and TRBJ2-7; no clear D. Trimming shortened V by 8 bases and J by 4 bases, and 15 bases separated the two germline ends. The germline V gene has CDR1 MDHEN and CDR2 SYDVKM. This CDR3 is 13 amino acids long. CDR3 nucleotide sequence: TGTGCCAGCGGTCTCGTGAGCCGTTACGAGCAGTACTTC. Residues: CASGLVSRYEQYF.

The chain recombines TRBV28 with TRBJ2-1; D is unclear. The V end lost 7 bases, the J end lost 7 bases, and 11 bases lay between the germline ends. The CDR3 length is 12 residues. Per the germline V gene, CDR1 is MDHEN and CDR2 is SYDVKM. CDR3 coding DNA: TGTGCCAGCAAGACTCGACGGAATGAGCAGTTCTTC. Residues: CASKTRRNEQFF.

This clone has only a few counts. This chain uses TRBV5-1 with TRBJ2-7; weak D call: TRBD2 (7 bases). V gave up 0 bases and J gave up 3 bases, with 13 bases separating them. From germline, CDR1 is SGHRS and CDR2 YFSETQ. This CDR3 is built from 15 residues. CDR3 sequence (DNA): TGCGCCAGCAGCTTGGTGAGGGGGGGATACTACGAGCAGTACTTC. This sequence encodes CASSLVRGGYYEQYF.

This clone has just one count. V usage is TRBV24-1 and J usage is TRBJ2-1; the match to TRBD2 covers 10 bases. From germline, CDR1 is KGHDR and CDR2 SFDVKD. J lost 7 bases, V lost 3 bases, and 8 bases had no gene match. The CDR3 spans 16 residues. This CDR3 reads CATSDPTSGRGNEQFF. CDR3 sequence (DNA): TGTGCCACCAGTGATCCGACCAGCGGGAGGGGGAATGAGCAGTTCTTC.

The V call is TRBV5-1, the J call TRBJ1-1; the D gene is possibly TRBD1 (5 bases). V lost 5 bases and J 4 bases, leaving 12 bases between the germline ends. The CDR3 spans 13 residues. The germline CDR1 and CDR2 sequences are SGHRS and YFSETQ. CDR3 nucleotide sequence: TGCGCCAGCAGGGGGGGGATAGGCACTGAAGCTTTCTTT. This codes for CASRGGIGTEAFF. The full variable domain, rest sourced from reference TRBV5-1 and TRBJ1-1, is KAGVTQTPRYLIKTRGQQVTLSCSPISGHRSVSWYQQTPGQGLQFLFEYFSETQRNKGNFPGRFSGRQFSNSRSEMNVSTLELGDSALYLCASRGGIGTEAFFGQGTRLTVV.

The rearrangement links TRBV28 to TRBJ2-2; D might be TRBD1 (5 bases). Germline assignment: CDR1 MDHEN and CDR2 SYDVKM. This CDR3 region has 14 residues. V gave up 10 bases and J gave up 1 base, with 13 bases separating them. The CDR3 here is CATQGALNTGELFF. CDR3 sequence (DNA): TGTGCCACTCAGGGTGCACTGAACACCGGGGAGCTGTTTTTT.

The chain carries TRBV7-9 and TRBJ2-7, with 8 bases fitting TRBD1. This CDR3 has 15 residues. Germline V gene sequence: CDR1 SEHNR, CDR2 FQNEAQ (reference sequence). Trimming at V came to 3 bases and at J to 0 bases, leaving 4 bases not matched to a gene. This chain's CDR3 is CASSLGQEFSYEQYF. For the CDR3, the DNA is TGTGCCAGCAGCTTGGGACAGGAGTTCTCCTACGAGCAGTACTTC.

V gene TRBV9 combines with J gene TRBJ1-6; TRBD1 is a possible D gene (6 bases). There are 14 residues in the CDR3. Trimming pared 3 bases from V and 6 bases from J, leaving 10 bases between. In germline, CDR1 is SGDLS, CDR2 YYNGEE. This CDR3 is CASSGGTRNSPLHF. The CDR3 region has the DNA TGTGCCAGCAGCGGAGGGACACGTAATTCACCCCTCCACTTT.